This TCR beta chain was profiled in a study of blood T cells in healthy people across ages. Study context: Roughly one uniquely barcoded beta molecule per two T cells was captured.

This clonotype was counted a few times. Trimming took 4 bases from V and 2 from J; bases not matched to a gene: 7. The CDR3 is made up of 17 amino acids. Per germline, CDR1 SNHLY and CDR2 FYNNEI. Primers used in a second PCR of about 7 to 12 cycles were a sample-barcoded 5' primer and a J-beta primer mix. TCRdb processed the 5' RACE reads anew with MiXCR; each CDR3 protein has one entry. Among 650,000 to 800,000 distinct CDR3 sequences listed, about 50% were seen once. The chain links TRBV2 to TRBJ2-2, with 10 bases fitting TRBD2. This clonotype was sampled from an elderly woman in good health. Material: blood. DNA for the CDR3: TGTGCCAGCAGTGTTAGAGCGGGAGGGCCCAACACCGGGGAGCTGTTTTTT. As protein: CASSVRAGGPNTGELFF. Complete variable domain (other parts from reference TRBV2 and TRBJ2-2): EPEVTQTPSHQVTQMGQEVILRCVPISNHLYFYWYRQILGQKVEFLVSFYNNEISEKSEIFDDQFSVERPDGSNFTLKIRSTKLEDSAMYFCASSVRAGGPNTGELFFGEGSRLTVL.